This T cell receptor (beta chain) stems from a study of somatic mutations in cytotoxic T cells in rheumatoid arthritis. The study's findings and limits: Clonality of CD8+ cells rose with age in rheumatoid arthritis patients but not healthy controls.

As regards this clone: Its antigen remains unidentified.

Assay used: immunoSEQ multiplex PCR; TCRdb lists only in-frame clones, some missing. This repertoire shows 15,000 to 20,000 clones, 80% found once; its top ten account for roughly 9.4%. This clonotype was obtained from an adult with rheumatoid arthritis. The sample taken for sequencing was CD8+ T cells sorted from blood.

This CDR3 reads CASSLRRGAGETQYF. CDR3 sequence (DNA): TGTGCCAGCAGCTTGAGGCGGGGGGCCGGGGAGACCCAGTACTTC. The chain uses TRBV7-9 and TRBJ2-5; TRBD2 agrees at 8 bases. Germline CDR1 is SEHNR and CDR2 is FQNEAQ (reference sequence). This CDR3 contains 15 residues. V was clipped by 3 bases and J by 5 bases; unmatched bases: 8.